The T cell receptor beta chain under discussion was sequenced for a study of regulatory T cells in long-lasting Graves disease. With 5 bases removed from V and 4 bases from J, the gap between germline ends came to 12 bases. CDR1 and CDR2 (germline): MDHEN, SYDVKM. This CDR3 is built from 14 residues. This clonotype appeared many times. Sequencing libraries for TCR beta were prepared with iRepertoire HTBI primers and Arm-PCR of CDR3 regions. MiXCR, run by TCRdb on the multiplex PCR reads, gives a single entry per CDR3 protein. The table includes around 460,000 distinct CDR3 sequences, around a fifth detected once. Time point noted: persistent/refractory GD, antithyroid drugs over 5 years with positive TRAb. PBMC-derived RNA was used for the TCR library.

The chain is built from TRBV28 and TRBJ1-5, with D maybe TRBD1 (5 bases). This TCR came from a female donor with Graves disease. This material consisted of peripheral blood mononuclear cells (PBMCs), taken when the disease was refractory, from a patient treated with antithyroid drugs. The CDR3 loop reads CASSSDSGNQPQHF. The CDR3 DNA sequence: TGTGCCAGCAGTAGCGACAGTGGTAATCAGCCCCAGCATTTT.